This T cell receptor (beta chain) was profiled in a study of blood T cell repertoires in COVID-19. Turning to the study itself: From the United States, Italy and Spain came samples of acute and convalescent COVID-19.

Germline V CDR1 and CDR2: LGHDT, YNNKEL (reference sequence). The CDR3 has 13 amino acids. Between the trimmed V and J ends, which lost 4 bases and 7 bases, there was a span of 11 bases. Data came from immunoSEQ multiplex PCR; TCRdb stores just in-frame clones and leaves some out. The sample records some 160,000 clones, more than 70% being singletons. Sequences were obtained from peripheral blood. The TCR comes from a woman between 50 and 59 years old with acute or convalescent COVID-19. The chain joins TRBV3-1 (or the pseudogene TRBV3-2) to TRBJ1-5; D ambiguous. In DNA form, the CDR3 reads TGTGCCAGCAGCCGGAGGGAAGACCAGCCCCAGCATTTT. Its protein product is CASSRREDQPQHF.